This entry lists 21 T cell receptor beta chains sequenced from one sample in a study of T cell clonality in common variable immunodeficiency. Data came from immunoSEQ multiplex PCR; TCRdb stores just in-frame clones and leaves some out. In total the sample includes around 34,000 clones, none of them seen once. Sequencing was carried out using peripheral blood mononuclear cells. These receptors were obtained from a person aged 18-70 years in good health.

The sample holds many counts of this clone. The CDR3 is cut off 3 residues early in the read; its end comes from the germline J gene. The chain employs TRBV2 and TRBJ2-2; 12 bases match TRBD2. The V gene's germline CDR1 is SNHLY and CDR2 FYNNEI. With 6 bases clipped from V and 4 bases from J, the junction kept 3 bases outside the gene matches. CDR3 size: 15 residues. CDR3 sequence reads: CASSEGLAGTGELFF. The sequenced part of the CDR3 DNA is TGTGCCAGCAGCGAGGGACTAGCGGGCACCGGGGAG.

This clone appeared many times. The CDR3 is cut off 3 residues early in the read; its end comes from the germline J gene. The chain employs TRBV5-1 and TRBJ2-5; D is unresolved. Germline V gene sequence: CDR1 SGHRS, CDR2 YFSETQ. This CDR3 has 16 residues. With 0 bases removed from V and 1 base from J, the gap between germline ends came to 13 bases. The CDR3 DNA, read in part, is TGCGCCAGCAGCTTGGCCGGTAACTTGGTCCAAGAGACC. Its translation: CASSLAGNLVQET. The CDR3 in its entirety is CASSLAGNLVQETQYF.

The sample holds many counts of this clone. The read falls 3 residues short of the CDR3 end, and the missing part is taken from the germline J gene. This rearrangement joins TRBV19 to TRBJ2-3; perhaps TRBD2 as D (8 bases). CDR3 length equals 14 residues. Germline CDR1 is LNHDA and CDR2 is SQIVND (reference sequence). Trimming pared 7 bases from V and 2 bases from J, leaving 13 bases between. CDR3 region: CASTGGGHTDTQYF. The DNA read from the CDR3 is TGTGCCAGTACGGGAGGGGGCCACACAGATACG.

A note on this clone: The read halts 3 residues ahead of the CDR3 end, with the missing end drawn from the germline J gene. V and J are TRBV18 and TRBJ2-7, with a tentative D call TRBD2 (6 bases). Germline V gives CDR1 KGHSH, CDR2 LQKENI. V shed 0 bases and J shed 5 bases, with 8 bases lying between them. This CDR3 has 13 residues. CDR3 loop: CASSPPGGDEQYF. Partial CDR3 DNA: TGTGCCAGCTCACCACCAGGCGGGGACGAG.

This clone was observed at least ten times. The CDR3 reads CSARGPTGLERTDTQYF. The CDR3 DNA, read in part, is TGCAGTGCTAGAGGCCCAACGGGACTAGAGCGCACAGATACG. V is TRBV20-1 and J is TRBJ2-3, with TRBD2 identical over 8 bases. Sequencing ends 3 residues short of the CDR3 end; the germline J gene provides the rest. Trimming cost V 1 base and J 1 base; bases outside gene matches: 10. The CDR3 contains 17 residues. CDR1 DFQATT and CDR2 SNEGSKA come from the germline V gene (reference sequence).

This clone was seen at least ten times. The CDR3 end is not reached by the read, which stops 3 residues before it; the germline J gene fills it in. The rearrangement uses TRBV7-7 and TRBJ2-2; 11 bases match TRBD2. The CDR3 contains 18 residues. V dropped 5 bases and J dropped 0; count of bases not matched to a gene: 8. The germline V gene has CDR1 SSHAT and CDR2 FNYEAQ (reference sequence). CDR3 bases read: TGTGCCAGCAGCCCGTGGACTAGCGGGCGCACGAACACCGGGGAG. This sequence encodes CASSPWTSGRTNTGE. The CDR3, in full, reads CASSPWTSGRTNTGELFF.

This clone has at least ten counts. The read falls 3 residues short of the CDR3 end, and the missing part is taken from the germline J gene. The chain has TRBV20-1 and TRBJ2-7; TRBD2 might be the D (5 bases). The CDR3 length is 15 residues. Trimming stripped 0 bases from V and 1 base from J, with 13 bases between. Germline assignment: CDR1 DFQATT and CDR2 SNEGSKA (reference sequence). CDR3 protein: CSARDSDSESYEQYF. The sequenced part of the CDR3 DNA is TGCAGTGCTAGAGATTCGGATAGCGAATCCTACGAG.

In its sample, this clone was seen many times. The observed sequence ends 3 residues before the CDR3 terminus, with the missing tail filled in from the germline J gene. This sequence joins TRBV10-3 and TRBJ2-3, with TRBD1 matching over 10 bases. This CDR3 has 13 amino acids. J lost 4 bases, V lost 10 bases, and 5 bases had no gene match. Per the germline V gene, CDR1 is ENHRY and CDR2 is SYGVKD. CDR3 sequence: CASGQGVADTQYF. The DNA read from the CDR3 is TGTGCCAGTGGACAGGGGGTAGCAGATACG.

This clone came up many times. The CDR3 is cut off 3 residues early in the read; its end comes from the germline J gene. This chain connects TRBV6-4 to TRBJ2-7; TRBD2 aligns across 7 bases. Germline loops: CDR1 MRHNA, CDR2 SNTAGT. The CDR3 spans 16 residues. Germline trimming cut 0 bases from V and 2 bases from J; bases unmatched to any gene: 7. Incomplete CDR3 DNA: TGTGCCAGCAGTGACTCTTGGGAGGGGCCTACCTACGAG. Its translation is CASSDSWEGPTYE. The CDR3 in its entirety is CASSDSWEGPTYEQYF.

This clone has more than one count but fewer than ten. The read falls 3 residues short of the CDR3 end, and the missing part is taken from the germline J gene. This chain links TRBV20-1 with TRBJ2-7; 9 nucleotides align to TRBD2. Germline V gene sequence: CDR1 DFQATT, CDR2 SNEGSKA (reference sequence). This CDR3 is built from 17 residues. J gave up 0 bases and V 5 bases, and 14 bases lay outside the gene matches. The CDR3 is CSAAQPRLAVSSYEQYF. The CDR3 DNA, read in part, is TGCAGTGCTGCCCAACCCAGACTAGCGGTTAGCTCCTACGAG.

This clone was counted ten times or more. CDR3 in amino acids: CSADSLDTQYF. Partial CDR3 DNA: TGCAGTGCCGACTCTTTGGATACG. The J gene is TRBJ2-3, the V gene TRBV20-1; D not certain. The read gets to within 3 residues of the CDR3 end, and the germline J gene fills in the rest. This CDR3 contains 11 residues. Deletions cut 6 bases from V and 6 bases from J, with 10 bases between. The germline CDR1 and CDR2 sequences are DFQATT and SNEGSKA (reference sequence).

This clone was detected ten times or more. The read is 3 residues too short to cover the CDR3 end, so that end is filled in from the germline J gene. This chain connects TRBV7-9 to TRBJ2-3, with D perhaps TRBD2 (5 bases). The length of the CDR3 is 12 residues. Germline V lookup: CDR1 SEHNR, CDR2 FQNEAQ (reference sequence). Partial CDR3 DNA: TGTGCCAGCAGCTCGAGCGGAGCCCCG. This codes for CASSSSGAP. The full CDR3 is CASSSSGAPQYF.

Many counts were recorded for this clone. The read falls 3 residues short of the CDR3 end, and the missing part is taken from the germline J gene. V gene TRBV14 combines with J gene TRBJ2-3; D might be TRBD2 (6 bases). The CDR3 has 15 residues. V was pared by 5 bases and J by 0 bases, with 12 bases between. The germline CDR1 and CDR2 sequences are SGHDN and FVKESK. CDR3 DNA (partial): TGTGCCAGCAGCTTTGGGGGACTCAGCACAGATACG. This sequence encodes CASSFGGLSTDT. The CDR3 as a whole reads CASSFGGLSTDTQYF.

This clone was seen ten or more times. The missing CDR3 end, 3 residues past where the read stops, is filled in from the germline J gene. The chain links TRBV18 to TRBJ2-7; perhaps TRBD2 as D (6 bases). V lost 3 bases, J lost 0 bases, and 9 bases lay in between. CDR1 is KGHSH, CDR2 LQKENI, per germline. The CDR3 loop spans 14 amino acids. CDR3 DNA, as far as it was read: TGTGCCAGCTCACCGGGACTTACCTCCTACGAG. The encoded protein is CASSPGLTSYE. The entire CDR3 protein reads CASSPGLTSYEQYF.

This clone was detected many times. The read stops 3 residues short of the end of the CDR3; the missing end is completed from the germline J gene. The J gene is TRBJ2-1, the V gene TRBV5-6; D gene ambiguous. Trimming cost V 0 bases and J 8 bases, with 9 bases left between them. Germline CDR1 and CDR2: SGHDT and YYEEEE. The CDR3 is 13 amino acids. The CDR3 DNA, read in part, is TGTGCCAGCAGCTTGGACCCGGTCGATGAG. Encoded protein: CASSLDPVDE. The full-length CDR3 reads as CASSLDPVDEQFF.

This clone occurred many times. Sequencing ends 3 residues short of the CDR3 end; the germline J gene provides the rest. The J gene is TRBJ2-1, the V gene TRBV20-1, with a weak D call TRBD2 (6 bases). The CDR3 extends over 16 amino acids. V shed 1 base and J shed 5 bases, with 18 bases lying between them. Germline loops: CDR1 DFQATT, CDR2 SNEGSKA (reference sequence). The CDR3 protein is CSARAGRTASNNEQFF. CDR3 DNA, as far as it was read: TGCAGTGCTAGAGCGGGGAGGACTGCGTCCAACAATGAG.

Many counts were recorded for this clone. The CDR3 end is not reached by the read, which stops 3 residues before it; the germline J gene fills it in. The V and J genes are TRBV10-3 and TRBJ2-5, with 7 positions matching TRBD1. The CDR3 consists of 13 residues. Germline V CDR1 and CDR2: ENHRY, SYGVKD. Germline trimming cut 9 bases from V and 0 bases from J; bases unmatched to any gene: 4. CDR3 residues: CAIGTANQETQYF. Incomplete CDR3 DNA: TGTGCCATAGGGACAGCTAACCAAGAGACC.

This clone was seen ten or more times. With the read ending 3 residues before the CDR3 end, the germline J gene is used to fill in that end. This sequence joins TRBV5-1 and TRBJ2-5, with 12 bases that match TRBD2. The CDR3 has 18 amino acids. Germline V gene sequence: CDR1 SGHRS, CDR2 YFSETQ. Germline trimming cut 0 bases from V and 1 base from J; bases unmatched to any gene: 7. Incomplete CDR3 DNA: TGCGCCAGCAGCTTGGCGGCTAGCGGGAGGGCCGGCCAAGAGACC. As protein: CASSLAASGRAGQET. The full CDR3 reads CASSLAASGRAGQETQYF.

This clone was counted ten times or more. The read ends 3 residues early relative to the CDR3; the germline J gene fills the gap. The rearrangement uses TRBV6-4 and TRBJ2-1; the match to TRBD2 covers 7 bases. V dropped 4 bases and J dropped 2; count of bases not matched to a gene: 5. The CDR3 runs to 15 residues. The V gene's germline CDR1 is MRHNA and CDR2 SNTAGT. The sequenced part of the CDR3 DNA is TGTGCCAGCAGTGCTGCTAGCGGAGCCTACAATGAG. Protein: CASSAASGAYNE. The whole CDR3 protein reads CASSAASGAYNEQFF.

As to this clone: The read gets to within 3 residues of the CDR3 end, and the germline J gene fills in the rest. V gene TRBV11-1 combines with J gene TRBJ2-7; 11 positions match TRBD2. Trimming removed 6 bases from V and 0 bases from J; junction bases left unmatched: 4. This CDR3 has 15 amino acids. The germline CDR1 and CDR2 sequences are SGHAT and FQDESV (reference sequence). This chain's CDR3 is CASRSTSGSSYEQYF. The part of the CDR3 DNA that was read is TGTGCCAGCAGATCCACTAGCGGGAGCTCCTACGAG.

This clone was found many times. Sequencing ends 3 residues short of the CDR3 end; the germline J gene provides the rest. The chain is built from TRBV2 and TRBJ2-7; TRBD2 aligns across 7 bases. There are 14 residues in the CDR3. J was trimmed by 4 bases and V by 2 bases; bases with no gene match: 5. Germline lookup yields CDR1 SNHLY and CDR2 FYNNEI. CDR3 DNA (partial): TGTGCCAGCAGTGAACGGGGGGTGGGTTACGAG. Residues: CASSERGVGYE. The CDR3 as a whole reads CASSERGVGYEQYF.